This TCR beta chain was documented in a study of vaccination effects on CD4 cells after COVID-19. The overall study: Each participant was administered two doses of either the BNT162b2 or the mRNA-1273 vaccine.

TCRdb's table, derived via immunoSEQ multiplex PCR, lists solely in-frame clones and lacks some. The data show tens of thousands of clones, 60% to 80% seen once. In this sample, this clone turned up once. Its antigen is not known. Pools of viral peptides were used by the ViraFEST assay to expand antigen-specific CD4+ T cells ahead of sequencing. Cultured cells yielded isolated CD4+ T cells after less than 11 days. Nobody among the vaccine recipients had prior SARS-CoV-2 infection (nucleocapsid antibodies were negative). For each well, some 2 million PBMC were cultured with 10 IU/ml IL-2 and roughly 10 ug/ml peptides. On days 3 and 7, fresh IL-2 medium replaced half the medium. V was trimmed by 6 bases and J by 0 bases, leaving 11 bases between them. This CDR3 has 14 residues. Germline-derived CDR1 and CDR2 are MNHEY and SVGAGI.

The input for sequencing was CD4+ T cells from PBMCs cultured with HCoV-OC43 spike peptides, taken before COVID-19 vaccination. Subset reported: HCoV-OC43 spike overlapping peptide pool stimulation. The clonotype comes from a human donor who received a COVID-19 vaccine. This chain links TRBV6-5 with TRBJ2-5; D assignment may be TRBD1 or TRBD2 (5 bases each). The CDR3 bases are TGTGCCAGCAGGGGGACGGTGCACCAAGAGACCCAGTACTTC. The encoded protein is CASRGTVHQETQYF.